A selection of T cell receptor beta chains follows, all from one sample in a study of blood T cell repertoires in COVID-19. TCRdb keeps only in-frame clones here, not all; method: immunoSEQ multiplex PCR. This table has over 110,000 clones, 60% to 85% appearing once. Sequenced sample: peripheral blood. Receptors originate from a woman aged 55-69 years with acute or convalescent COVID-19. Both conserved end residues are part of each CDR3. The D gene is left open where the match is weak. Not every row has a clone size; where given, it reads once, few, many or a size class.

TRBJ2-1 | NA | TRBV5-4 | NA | CATMLASSYNEQFF | TGTGCCACAATGCTAGCGAGCTCCTACAATGAGCAGTTCTTC
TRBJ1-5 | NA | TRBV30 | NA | CAWSVTSGKNQPQHF | TGTGCCTGGAGTGTGACCTCGGGGAAAAATCAGCCCCAGCATTTT
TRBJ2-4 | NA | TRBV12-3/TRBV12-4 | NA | CASSQRIENIQYF | TGTGCCAGCTCCCAGCGGATAGAAAACATTCAGTACTTC
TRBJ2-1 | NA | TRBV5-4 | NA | CASSLGGSHGVSEQFF | TGTGCCAGCAGCTTGGGTGGGAGCCACGGGGTGAGTGAGCAGTTCTTC
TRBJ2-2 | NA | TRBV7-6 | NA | CASSPTSNTGELFF | TGTGCCAGCAGCCCCACTAGCAACACCGGGGAGCTGTTTTTT
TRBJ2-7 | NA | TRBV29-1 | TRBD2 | CSAGGLYEQYF | TGCAGCGCGGGGGGGCTATACGAGCAGTACTTC
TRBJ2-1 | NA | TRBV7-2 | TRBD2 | CASSLRGERYNEQFF | TGTGCCAGCAGCTTACGGGGGGAAAGGTACAATGAGCAGTTCTTC
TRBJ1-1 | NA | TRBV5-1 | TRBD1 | CASSYGTGETEAFF | TGCGCCAGCAGCTACGGGACAGGGGAAACTGAAGCTTTCTTT
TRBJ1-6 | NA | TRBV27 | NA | CASSFLGGSRSSYNSPLHF | TGTGCCAGCAGTTTTCTGGGTGGCTCCCGGAGCTCCTATAATTCACCCCTCCACTTT
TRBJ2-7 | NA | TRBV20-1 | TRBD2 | CSASATSGASSYEQYF | TGCAGTGCTAGTGCGACTAGCGGAGCTAGCTCCTACGAGCAGTACTTC
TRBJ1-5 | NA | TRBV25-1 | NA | CASSDTGLGQPQHF | TGTGCCAGCAGTGATACAGGTCTAGGGCAGCCCCAGCATTTT
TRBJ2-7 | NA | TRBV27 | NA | CASSLLPTRIYEQYF | TGTGCCAGCAGTTTACTACCCACTAGGATCTACGAGCAGTACTTC
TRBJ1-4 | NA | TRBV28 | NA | CASSSTRGIREKLFF | TGTGCCAGCAGTTCAACAAGGGGAATTCGGGAAAAACTGTTTTTT
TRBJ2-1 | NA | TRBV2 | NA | CATQGLAAAYNEQFF | TGTGCCACCCAAGGGTTAGCGGCCGCCTACAATGAGCAGTTCTTC
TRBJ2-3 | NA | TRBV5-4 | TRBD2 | CASSSVAGGYTDTQYF | TGTGCCAGCAGCTCGGTAGCGGGAGGATACACAGATACGCAGTATTTT
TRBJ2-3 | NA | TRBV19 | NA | CASTQAWAGSDTQYF | TGTGCCAGTACCCAAGCCTGGGCGGGGTCAGATACGCAGTATTTT
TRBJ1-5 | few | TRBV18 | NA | CASSPKQGGNQPQHF | TGTGCCAGCTCACCAAAACAGGGAGGCAATCAGCCCCAGCATTTT
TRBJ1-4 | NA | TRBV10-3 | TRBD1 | CAISEQGYGEKLFF | TGTGCCATCAGTGAACAGGGGTACGGTGAAAAACTGTTTTTT
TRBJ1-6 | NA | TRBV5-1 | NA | CASSLANTDYNSPLHF | TGCGCCAGCAGCTTGGCCAATACAGATTATAATTCACCCCTCCACTTT
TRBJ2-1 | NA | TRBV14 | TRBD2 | CASSPFDAGGRFSYNEQFF | TGTGCCAGCAGCCCCTTTGACGCGGGAGGCCGTTTCTCCTACAATGAGCAGTTCTTC
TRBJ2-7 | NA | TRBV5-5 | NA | CASSLPGAMTYEQYF | TGTGCCAGCAGCTTGCCAGGGGCCATGACATACGAGCAGTACTTC
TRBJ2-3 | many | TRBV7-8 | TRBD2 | CASSFSGSGGDTQYF | TGTGCCAGCAGCTTTAGCGGGAGCGGGGGAGATACGCAGTATTTT
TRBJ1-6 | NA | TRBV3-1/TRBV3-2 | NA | CASSQLRGYNSPLHF | TGTGCCAGCAGCCAACTCAGGGGATATAATTCACCCCTCCACTTT
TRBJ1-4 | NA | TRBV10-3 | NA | CAIMVQDEKLFF | TGTGCCATCATGGTTCAGGATGAAAAACTGTTTTTT
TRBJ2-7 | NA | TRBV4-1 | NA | CASSQDNSNYEQYF | TGCGCCAGCAGCCAAGATAATAGTAACTACGAGCAGTACTTC
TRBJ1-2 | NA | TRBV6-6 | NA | CASSYSTRDYGYTF | TGTGCCAGCAGTTACTCGACGAGGGACTATGGCTACACCTTC
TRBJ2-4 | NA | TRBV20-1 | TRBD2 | CSASLGGNIQYF | TGCAGTGCTAGTCTCGGGGGGAACATTCAGTACTTC
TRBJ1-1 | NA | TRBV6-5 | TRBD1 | CASTSRDRGTEAFF | TGTGCCAGCACGTCCCGGGACAGGGGGACTGAAGCTTTCTTT
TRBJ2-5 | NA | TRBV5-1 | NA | CASSFDSLETQYF | TGCGCCAGCAGCTTCGACTCTTTAGAGACCCAGTACTTC
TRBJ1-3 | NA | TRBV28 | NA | CASSLGGSGNTIYF | TGTGCCAGCAGTCTGGGGGGGTCTGGAAACACCATATATTTT
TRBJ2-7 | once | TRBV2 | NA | CASSRMEAEQYF | TGTGCCAGCAGCCGCATGGAGGCCGAGCAGTACTTC
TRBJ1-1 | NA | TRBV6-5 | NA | CASSRAGQNTEAFF | TGTGCCAGCAGCCGGGCGGGTCAGAACACTGAAGCTTTCTTT
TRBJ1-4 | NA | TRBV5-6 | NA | CASSFGGGTANEKLFF | TGTGCCAGCAGCTTCGGCGGCGGGACGGCTAATGAAAAACTGTTTTTT
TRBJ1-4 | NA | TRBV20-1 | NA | CSASGEGGYEKLFF | TGCAGTGCCAGTGGCGAGGGGGGGTATGAAAAACTGTTTTTT
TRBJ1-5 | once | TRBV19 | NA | CASSSTNSNQPQHF | TGTGCCAGTAGTTCCACAAATAGCAATCAGCCCCAGCATTTT
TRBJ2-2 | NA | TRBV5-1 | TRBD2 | CASSLLSSGNTGELFF | TGCGCCAGCAGCTTGTTATCTAGCGGGAACACCGGGGAGCTGTTTTTT
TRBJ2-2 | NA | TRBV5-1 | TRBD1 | CASSFPRRTGVRTGELFF | TGCGCCAGCTCTTTTCCCCGCAGGACAGGCGTGAGGACCGGGGAGCTGTTTTTT
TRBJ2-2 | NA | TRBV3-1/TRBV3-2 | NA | CASSQWQTNTGELFF | TGTGCCAGCAGCCAATGGCAGACGAACACCGGGGAGCTGTTTTTT
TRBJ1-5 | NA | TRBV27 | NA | CASSVRGPNQPQHF | TGTGCCAGCAGCGTCAGGGGTCCTAATCAGCCCCAGCATTTT
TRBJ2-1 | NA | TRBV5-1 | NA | CASSRASTAPYNEQFF | TGCGCCAGCAGCCGAGCCTCTACCGCCCCCTACAATGAGCAGTTCTTC
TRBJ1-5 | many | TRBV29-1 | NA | CSVQGDNQPQHF | TGCAGCGTTCAGGGCGACAATCAGCCCCAGCATTTT
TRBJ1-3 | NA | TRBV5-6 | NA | CASRRTAGNTIYF | TGTGCCAGCAGAAGGACAGCTGGAAACACCATATATTTT
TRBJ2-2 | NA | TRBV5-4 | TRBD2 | CASSPGTSGPANTGELFF | TGTGCCAGCAGCCCCGGGACTAGCGGCCCCGCGAACACCGGGGAGCTGTTTTTT
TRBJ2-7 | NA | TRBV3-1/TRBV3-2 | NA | CASSSIYEQYF | TGTGCCAGCAGCTCTATTTACGAGCAGTACTTC
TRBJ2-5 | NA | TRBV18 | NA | CASSPLLSETQYF | TGTGCCAGCTCACCACTGTTGTCGGAGACCCAGTACTTC
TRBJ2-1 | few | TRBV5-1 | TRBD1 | CASSGGTGLDEQFF | TGCGCCAGCAGCGGGGGGACAGGGCTGGATGAGCAGTTCTTC
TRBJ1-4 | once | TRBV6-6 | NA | CASSYAGAWEKLFF | TGTGCCAGCAGTTACGCAGGGGCCTGGGAAAAACTGTTTTTT
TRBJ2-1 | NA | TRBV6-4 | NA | CASSASSSYNEQFF | TGTGCCAGCAGTGCGTCGAGCTCCTACAATGAGCAGTTCTTC
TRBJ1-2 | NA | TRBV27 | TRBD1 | CASSAQTGQPIYGYTF | TGTGCCAGCAGCGCCCAGACGGGACAGCCGATCTATGGCTACACCTTC
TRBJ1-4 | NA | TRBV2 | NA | CASRAPPPTNEKLFF | TGTGCCAGCAGGGCTCCTCCCCCAACTAATGAAAAACTGTTTTTT
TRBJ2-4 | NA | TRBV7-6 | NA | CASTRRRGGDIQYF | TGTGCCAGCACCCGACGGCGCGGAGGTGACATTCAGTACTTC